The subject of this entry is one T cell receptor (beta chain). Under the authors' procedure: Scientists estimated how many nucleated cells there were by amplifying reference gene primers. Method: immunoSEQ multiplex PCR; TCRdb's copy keeps in-frame clones and lacks some. V, J and clone size are those of that table, while D and trimming were read from the DNA. The data hold over 200,000 clones, with about 90% observed a single time. The source of the sample is a study of blood T cell repertoires in COVID-19. Across the whole study: Sites across the United States, Italy and Spain contributed samples from acute and convalescent COVID-19. T cells, B-cell-depleted T cells, or PBMCs provided the cDNA or gDNA that served as material.

The Seattle patients joined while their infection was active and were tracked longitudinally afterward. Between the trimmed V and J ends, which lost 4 bases and 5 bases, there was a span of 17 bases. CDR3 length: 16 residues. CDR1 LGHNA and CDR2 YNFKEQ come from the germline V gene. The sample consisted of peripheral blood. This receptor was identified in a man aged 25-45 years with COVID-19, enrolled during active disease. This sequence joins TRBV4-2 and TRBJ1-4; D is ambiguous. The CDR3 DNA reads TGTGCCAGCAGCCCCCAGAGGGAAAGCGCAAATGAAAAACTGTTTTTT. Amino acid sequence: CASSPQRESANEKLFF.